Shown below are 28 T cell receptor beta chains from a single sample sequenced in a study of blood T cell repertoires in COVID-19. Measured with immunoSEQ multiplex PCR; TCRdb has only the in-frame clones, and not every one. Seen here are some 74,000 clones, roughly 88% observed once, and the top ten hold 5.5% to 7.5%. Sequences were obtained from peripheral blood. These receptors came from a woman of 80 years or more with acute or convalescent COVID-19.

The CDR3 spells CASSGGIDFYEQYF. CDR3 DNA sequence: TGTGCCAGTAGTGGAGGTATCGACTTCTACGAGCAGTACTTC. The chain combines TRBV19 with TRBJ2-7; D is possibly TRBD2 (5 bases). Germline loops: CDR1 LNHDA, CDR2 SQIVND (reference sequence). V shed 5 bases and J shed 3 bases, with 14 bases lying between them. This CDR3 is built from 14 residues.

The V gene is TRBV28, the J gene TRBJ1-6; 11 bases align to TRBD1. This CDR3 region has 20 residues. Losses at the gene ends were 6 bases for V and 7 bases for J; bases not matched to a gene: 20. Germline V gives CDR1 MDHEN, CDR2 SYDVKM. The CDR3 here is CASSLLRGQGVMAMNSPLHF. CDR3 DNA sequence: TGTGCCAGCAGCCTCCTTCGGGGACAGGGGGTTATGGCGATGAATTCACCCCTCCACTTT.

The chain employs TRBV9 and TRBJ2-4; the match to TRBD2 covers 9 bases. V shed 0 bases, J shed 7 bases, and the junction held 5 bases outside the gene matches. The CDR3 contains 15 residues. The germline V gene encodes CDR1 SGDLS and CDR2 YYNGEE. CDR3 DNA sequence: TGTGCCAGCAGCGTAGAGGCGGGGGGGCCCAACATTCAGTACTTC. Translated: CASSVEAGGPNIQYF.

J is TRBJ2-5 and V is TRBV5-6; 7 nucleotides line up with TRBD2. The CDR3 is 15 residues long. Germline assignment: CDR1 SGHDT and CDR2 YYEEEE. V dropped 4 bases and J dropped 6; count of bases not matched to a gene: 12. Here the CDR3 reads CASSTLRGDSQTQYF. DNA of the CDR3: TGTGCCAGCAGCACCCTCCGGGGGGACTCACAGACCCAGTACTTC.

The chain carries TRBV6-5 and TRBJ1-2; D gene ambiguous. Trimming shortened V by 5 bases and J by 6 bases, and 19 bases separated the two germline ends. Germline-derived CDR1 and CDR2 are MNHEY and SVGAGI. The CDR3 is 15 residues long. CDR3 residues: CASSPFRGREHGYTF. CDR3 nucleotides: TGTGCCAGCAGTCCATTCCGGGGAAGGGAGCATGGCTACACCTTC.

This chain connects TRBV11-2 to TRBJ2-7; D uncertain. V shed 0 bases and J shed 3 bases, with 6 bases lying between them. This CDR3 comprises 13 residues. CDR1 is SGHAT, CDR2 FQNNGV, per germline. The CDR3, as DNA: TGTGCCAGCAGCTTAGACGAGCGCTACGAGCAGTACTTC. Residues: CASSLDERYEQYF.

The chain joins TRBV2 to TRBJ1-5; D might be TRBD1 (6 bases). Germline CDR1 and CDR2: SNHLY and FYNNEI. CDR3 length: 15 amino acids. V was trimmed by 5 bases and J by 6 bases, leaving 17 bases between them. The CDR3 DNA is TGTGCCAGCAGTCTTTCAGGGGCTGGGGGTCAGCCCCAGCATTTT. Translation: CASSLSGAGGQPQHF. Drawing the rest from reference TRBV2 and TRBJ1-5, the complete variable domain is EPEVTQTPSHQVTQMGQEVILRCVPISNHLYFYWYRQILGQKVEFLVSFYNNEISEKSEIFDDQFSVERPDGSNFTLKIRSTKLEDSAMYFCASSLSGAGGQPQHFGDGTRLSIL.

DNA for the CDR3: TGCGCCAGCAGCCCGTCCCTAGCGGGGGCTTTCACAGATACGCAGTATTTT. It yields the protein CASSPSLAGAFTDTQYF. The chain combines TRBV4-3 with TRBJ2-3; 10 bases match TRBD2. V trimming: 4 bases; J trimming: 2 bases; junction bases outside the gene matches: 9. The germline gives CDR1 LGHNA, CDR2 YSLEER. The length of the CDR3 is 17 residues.

The V call is TRBV7-8, the J call TRBJ1-1; D is ambiguous. The CDR3 is made up of 14 amino acids. In germline, CDR1 is SGHVS, CDR2 FQNEAQ. Trimming removed 1 base at V and 2 bases at J, with 8 bases between. The CDR3 loop reads CASSLVKRNTEAFF. The DNA for the CDR3 is TGTGCCAGCAGCTTAGTAAAGCGAAACACTGAAGCTTTCTTT.

Here the CDR3 reads CASGGTRGNEQFF. The CDR3 DNA sequence: TGTGCCAGCGGAGGGACCCGGGGCAATGAGCAGTTCTTC. The rearrangement joins TRBV6-5 to TRBJ2-1; a weak D match, TRBD2 (6 bases). V lost 8 bases and J lost 6, with 14 bases in between. Germline V gene sequence: CDR1 MNHEY, CDR2 SVGAGI. CDR3 length: 13 residues.

The chain combines TRBV9 with TRBJ1-2; 10 bases fit TRBD1. Germline V CDR1 and CDR2: SGDLS, YYNGEE. Trimming at V came to 4 bases and at J to 2 bases, leaving 11 bases not matched to a gene. The CDR3 extends over 17 amino acids. The DNA for the CDR3 is TGTGCCAGCAGCCCCCGGACAGGGGGGGGACTAAACTATGGCTACACCTTC. The encoded protein is CASSPRTGGGLNYGYTF.

The V and J genes are TRBV6-5 and TRBJ2-7; the D is unclear. V lost 2 bases to trimming and J lost 3 bases, with 11 bases between them. This CDR3 comprises 14 residues. The germline V gene encodes CDR1 MNHEY and CDR2 SVGAGI. CDR3 bases: TGTGCCAGCAGTTACCGCCCCCAGCGCTACGAGCAGTACTTC. This sequence encodes CASSYRPQRYEQYF.

CDR3 in DNA: TGTGCCAGCAGCTCGGGACAGGCCACTGAAGCTTTCTTT. Its translation: CASSSGQATEAFF. The chain uses TRBV7-2 and TRBJ1-1, with TRBD1 matching over 8 bases. This CDR3 has 13 residues. The ends lost 4 bases at V and 4 bases at J; junction bases unmatched: 2. Germline V gene data show CDR1 as SGHTA and CDR2 as FQGNSA.

The V call is TRBV4-3, the J call TRBJ1-2; weak D call: TRBD1 (5 bases). This CDR3 comprises 14 residues. The V gene's germline CDR1 is LGHNA and CDR2 YSLEER. The V end was cut by 2 bases, the J end by 8 bases, with 15 bases between. DNA for the CDR3: TGCGCCAGCAGCCAACTCGGCAGGGAGGGAGGCTACACCTTC. Translating it yields CASSQLGREGGYTF.

V and J are TRBV5-6 and TRBJ2-4; the D gene is possibly TRBD2 (6 bases). The ends were cut back, 2 bases at V and 3 bases at J, with 12 bases in the middle. Germline lookup yields CDR1 SGHDT and CDR2 YYEEEE. This CDR3 has 15 amino acids. For the CDR3, the DNA is TGTGCCAGCAGCTTACTTTCGGGAGACAAAAACATTCAGTACTTC. Translating it yields CASSLLSGDKNIQYF.

The chain couples TRBV5-4 to TRBJ2-1, with 7 bases aligning to TRBD2. CDR3 length: 15 amino acids. Per the germline V gene, CDR1 is SGHNT and CDR2 is YYREEE (reference sequence). Losses at the gene ends were 5 bases for V and 0 bases for J; bases not matched to a gene: 5. The chain's CDR3 is CASRHGGTSYNEQFF. In DNA, the CDR3 is TGTGCCAGCAGACACGGGGGGACCTCCTACAATGAGCAGTTCTTC.

CDR3 in amino acids: CASSFRGSEQYF. The DNA of the CDR3 is TGTGCCAGCAGTTTTCGCGGGAGCGAGCAGTACTTC. The J gene is TRBJ2-7, the V gene TRBV6-5, with 7 positions matching TRBD2. The germline gives CDR1 MNHEY, CDR2 SVGAGI. V shed 4 bases, J shed 6 bases, and the junction held 3 bases outside the gene matches. The CDR3 runs to 12 residues.

The V call is TRBV5-8, the J call TRBJ2-7; D might be TRBD1 (6 bases). Between the trimmed V and J ends, which lost 4 bases and 2 bases, there was a span of 7 bases. The germline V gene encodes CDR1 SGHTS and CDR2 YDEGEE. The CDR3 consists of 12 residues. CDR3: CASSRDTYEQYF. The CDR3 DNA reads as TGTGCCAGCAGCAGGGACACCTACGAGCAGTACTTC.

V gene TRBV11-2 combines with J gene TRBJ2-3; 7 bases line up with TRBD2. Germline values: CDR1 SGHAT, CDR2 FQNNGV. Losses at the gene ends were 5 bases for V and 2 bases for J; bases not matched to a gene: 10. The CDR3 is 16 amino acids. The CDR3 nucleotides read TGTGCCAGCAGCCCCTGGGCGGGGACTACCACAGATACGCAGTATTTT. This sequence encodes CASSPWAGTTTDTQYF.

The chain is built from TRBV19 and TRBJ2-2; TRBD1 matches at 11 bases. Germline V gene lookup returns CDR1 LNHDA and CDR2 SQIVND (reference sequence). V lost 3 bases and J lost 2; bases outside the gene matches: 2. This CDR3 is 16 amino acids long. This CDR3 reads CASSMRTGGNTGELFF. CDR3 DNA sequence: TGTGCCAGTAGTATGAGGACAGGGGGCAACACCGGGGAGCTGTTTTTT. The entire variable domain, with the rest obtained from reference TRBV19 and TRBJ2-2, is as follows: DGGITQSPKYLFRKEGQNVTLSCEQNLNHDAMYWYRQDPGQGLRLIYYSQIVNDFQKGDIAEGYSVSREKKESFPLTVTSAQKNPTAFYLCASSMRTGGNTGELFFGEGSRLTVL.

The chain employs TRBV7-8 and TRBJ1-2; possible D gene TRBD1, 6 bases. CDR1 is SGHVS and CDR2 is FQNEAQ in the germline V gene. The CDR3 runs 18 residues. The germline V and J ends were trimmed by 2 bases and 4 bases, with 23 bases remaining between them. CDR3 region: CASSLPGTRSLDFYGYTF. DNA for the CDR3: TGTGCCAGCAGCTTACCTGGGACACGCAGCCTCGATTTCTATGGCTACACCTTC. The whole variable domain, remainder taken from reference TRBV7-8 and TRBJ1-2, is GAGVSQSPRYKVAKRGQDVALRCDPISGHVSLFWYQQALGQGPEFLTYFQNEAQLDKSGLPSDRFFAERPEGSVSTLKIQRTQQEDSAVYLCASSLPGTRSLDFYGYTFGSGTRLTVV.

The chain combines TRBV9 with TRBJ2-2, with 7 bases matching TRBD2. V lost 5 bases to trimming and J lost 6 bases; unmatched junction nucleotides: 13. The CDR3 covers 16 residues. Germline-derived CDR1 and CDR2 are SGDLS and YYNGEE. The CDR3 protein is CASSSVRDYVSGELFF. For the CDR3, the DNA is TGTGCCAGCAGTAGTGTTAGGGACTACGTATCCGGGGAGCTGTTTTTT.

The V gene is TRBV19, the J gene TRBJ1-1, with D uncertain. The CDR3 covers 11 residues. CDR1 and CDR2 from the germline V gene are LNHDA and SQIVND (reference sequence). Deletions cut 6 bases from V and 1 base from J, with 3 bases between. The CDR3 sequence: CASRRNTEAFF. The CDR3 DNA reads as TGTGCCAGTAGGAGGAACACTGAAGCTTTCTTT.

This clone was seen once. This chain joins TRBV7-9 and TRBJ2-5; 10 bases map to TRBD1. V trimming: 2 bases; J trimming: 5 bases; junction bases outside the gene matches: 5. Germline V gene sequence: CDR1 SEHNR, CDR2 FQNEAQ (reference sequence). This CDR3 is built from 15 residues. The chain's CDR3 is CASSLPGTGVETQYF. CDR3 in DNA: TGTGCCAGCAGCTTACCCGGGACAGGGGTCGAGACCCAGTACTTC. The full variable domain, its missing parts supplied by reference TRBV7-9 and TRBJ2-5, is DTGVSQNPRHKITKRGQNVTFRCDPISEHNRLYWYRQTLGQGPEFLTYFQNEAQLEKSRLLSDRFSAERPKGSFSTLEIQRTEQGDSAMYLCASSLPGTGVETQYFGPGTRLLVL.

The chain is built from TRBV18 and TRBJ1-1; TRBD1 agrees at 9 bases. Germline V gene lookup returns CDR1 KGHSH and CDR2 LQKENI. Germline trimming cut 3 bases from V and 4 bases from J; bases unmatched to any gene: 6. The CDR3 contains 15 residues. The chain's CDR3 is CASSPADRGTTEAFF. In DNA, the CDR3 is TGTGCCAGCTCACCCGCGGACAGGGGTACCACTGAAGCTTTCTTT.

The rearrangement joins TRBV29-1 to TRBJ2-7; 8 bases map to TRBD1. The J segment lost 0 bases and the V segment lost 7 bases, leaving 2 bases of the junction unmatched. Looked up from germline, CDR1 is SQVTM and CDR2 is ANQGSEA. This CDR3 comprises 12 residues. This CDR3 reads CSGGQGSYEQYF. CDR3 nucleotides: TGCAGCGGCGGACAGGGCTCCTACGAGCAGTACTTC.

This chain links TRBV18 with TRBJ2-1; the D gene is possibly TRBD1 (6 bases). Between the trimmed V and J ends, which lost 4 bases and 6 bases, there was a span of 19 bases. This CDR3 is 16 amino acids long. The V gene's germline CDR1 is KGHSH and CDR2 LQKENI. CDR3 in amino acids: CASSLHRQGKGNEQFF. For the CDR3, the DNA is TGTGCCAGCTCACTCCACCGGCAGGGGAAGGGCAATGAGCAGTTCTTC.

The rearrangement joins TRBV5-8 to TRBJ2-3, with 13 bases matching TRBD2. Germline values: CDR1 SGHTS, CDR2 YDEGEE. Germline trimming cut 4 bases from V and 7 bases from J; bases unmatched to any gene: 9. CDR3 size: 16 residues. The CDR3 nucleotides read TGTGCCAGCAGCCAAAGACTAGCGGGAGGTACGAATACGCAGTATTTT. This gives the protein CASSQRLAGGTNTQYF.